Each of the 17 T cell receptor beta chains below was sequenced from the same sample in a study of blood T cell repertoires in COVID-19. The assay was immunoSEQ multiplex PCR, and TCRdb's table has in-frame clones only and misses some. The sample has about 97,000 clones; 80% to 95% are singletons. Material: peripheral blood. Receptors were obtained from a young man with acute or convalescent COVID-19.

The chain links TRBV5-1 to TRBJ2-5; TRBD2 aligns across 8 bases. Germline V lookup: CDR1 SGHRS, CDR2 YFSETQ. With 4 bases clipped from V and 4 bases from J, the junction kept 9 bases outside the gene matches. This CDR3 region has 15 residues. For the CDR3, the DNA is TGCGCCAGCAGCCCCGCTCCCGGGAGGGGAGAGACCCAGTACTTC. Translating it yields CASSPAPGRGETQYF.

V gene TRBV19 combines with J gene TRBJ2-4; TRBD1 matches 7 bases. The CDR3 runs to 15 residues. Germline trimming cut 1 base from V and 6 bases from J; bases unmatched to any gene: 6. The germline gives CDR1 LNHDA, CDR2 SQIVND (reference sequence). As DNA, the CDR3 is TGTGCCAGTAGTATAGGTGGGACAGCTGGAAACATTCAGTACTTC. Translation gives CASSIGGTAGNIQYF.

CDR3 loop: CASSEAAGLTEAFF. The DNA of the CDR3 is TGTGCCAGCAGTGAAGCGGCGGGGCTCACTGAAGCTTTCTTT. The chain recombines TRBV6-1 with TRBJ1-1; a weak D match, TRBD1 (5 bases). V lost 0 bases to trimming and J lost 4 bases, with 9 bases between them. The CDR3 length is 14 residues. CDR1 MNHNS and CDR2 SASEGT come from the germline V gene.

CDR3 residues: CASRVTTATNEKLFF. The DNA for the CDR3 is TGTGCCAGCAGAGTGACCACAGCAACTAATGAAAAACTGTTTTTT. J is TRBJ1-4 and V is TRBV2, with D unresolved. CDR1 and CDR2 from the germline V gene are SNHLY and FYNNEI. This CDR3 comprises 15 residues. V was clipped by 6 bases and J by 0 bases, with 11 bases between them. Using reference TRBV2 and TRBJ1-4 for the parts outside the CDR3, the full variable domain is EPEVTQTPSHQVTQMGQEVILRCVPISNHLYFYWYRQILGQKVEFLVSFYNNEISEKSEIFDDQFSVERPDGSNFTLKIRSTKLEDSAMYFCASRVTTATNEKLFFGSGTQLSVL.

The chain employs TRBV7-9 and TRBJ1-1; 9 nucleotides align to TRBD1. The CDR3 consists of 17 residues. The V and J ends lost 5 bases and 1 base, in that order; junction bases with no gene match: 11. Germline loops: CDR1 SEHNR, CDR2 FQNEAQ (reference sequence). The CDR3 here is CASSPLPGTGSNTEAFF. In DNA, the CDR3 is TGTGCCAGCAGCCCATTACCCGGGACAGGGTCGAACACTGAAGCTTTCTTT.

CDR3 in amino acids: CASSQDATGTGGYGYTF. The CDR3 coding sequence is TGCGCCAGCAGCCAAGATGCGACGGGGACAGGGGGCTATGGCTACACCTTC. The chain carries TRBV4-1 and TRBJ1-2; TRBD1 matches 11 bases. CDR1 is MGHRA and CDR2 is YSYEKL in the germline V gene. The CDR3 has 17 residues. Unmatched junction bases numbered 7, after V lost 0 bases and J lost 4 bases.

CDR3 nucleotides: TGTGCCAGCAGCTCTGAACAGGACTCTGGAAACACCATATATTTT. Translation: CASSSEQDSGNTIYF. The J gene is TRBJ1-3, the V gene TRBV13, with D possibly matching TRBD1 (5 bases). CDR1 is PRHDT and CDR2 is FYEKMQ in the germline V gene (reference sequence). This CDR3 comprises 15 residues. Between the trimmed V and J ends, which lost 4 bases and 0 bases, there was a span of 10 bases.

The chain joins TRBV5-5 to TRBJ1-6; TRBD1 matches 7 bases. Germline trimming cut 1 base from V and 5 bases from J; bases unmatched to any gene: 9. CDR3 size: 17 residues. From germline, CDR1 is SGHKS and CDR2 YYEKEE (reference sequence). CDR3 in amino acids: CASSLYWEDRHNSPLHF. The DNA of the CDR3 is TGTGCCAGCAGCTTGTATTGGGAGGACAGGCATAATTCACCCCTCCACTTT.

The V and J genes are TRBV4-1 and TRBJ1-2; D remains unclear. V gave up 0 bases and J gave up 4 bases, with 12 bases separating them. Germline V lookup: CDR1 MGHRA, CDR2 YSYEKL. CDR3 length: 15 residues. CDR3 amino acids: CASSQDPQESYGYTF. The CDR3, as DNA: TGCGCCAGCAGCCAAGATCCCCAGGAAAGCTATGGCTACACCTTC.

The rearrangement joins TRBV5-1 to TRBJ2-2; TRBD1 matches at 8 bases. The germline V gene has CDR1 SGHRS and CDR2 YFSETQ. The CDR3 covers 16 residues. With 3 bases clipped from V and 6 bases from J, the junction kept 10 bases outside the gene matches. CDR3 nucleotide sequence: TGCGCCAGCAGCTCGGGAATACAGGGGGGAGCCGGGGAGCTGTTTTTT. Translation gives CASSSGIQGGAGELFF.

As DNA, the CDR3 is TGTGCCAGCAGCGGCCGGGACAGGCCCTACGAGCAGTACTTC. The encoded protein is CASSGRDRPYEQYF. V usage is TRBV9 and J usage is TRBJ2-7; TRBD1 matches at 8 bases. V trimming: 3 bases; J trimming: 2 bases; junction bases outside the gene matches: 4. Germline-derived CDR1 and CDR2 are SGDLS and YYNGEE. The CDR3 sequence is 14 residues long.

The V call is TRBV27, the J call TRBJ1-1, with 8 bases lining up with TRBD1. Unmatched junction bases numbered 17, after V lost 7 bases and J lost 1 base. From germline, CDR1 is MNHEY and CDR2 SMNVEV (reference sequence). This CDR3 is built from 18 residues. CDR3 protein: CASIGTPAAGGENTEAFF. CDR3 bases: TGTGCCAGCATAGGTACCCCCGCCGCAGGGGGCGAGAACACTGAAGCTTTCTTT.

The chain has TRBV9 and TRBJ1-1; TRBD1 aligns across 11 bases. Trimming cost V 0 bases and J 3 bases; bases outside gene matches: 1. CDR3 length: 15 residues. Germline V CDR1 and CDR2: SGDLS, YYNGEE. CDR3 residues: CASSVGGQGDTEAFF. The CDR3 bases are TGTGCCAGCAGCGTAGGGGGACAGGGGGACACTGAAGCTTTCTTT.

V is TRBV5-1 and J is TRBJ1-1; TRBD1 is a possible D gene (5 bases). The CDR3 sequence is 15 residues long. Germline V gives CDR1 SGHRS, CDR2 YFSETQ. The V and J ends lost 4 bases and 6 bases respectively, with 19 bases between them. The CDR3 is CASSLGTPGVSEAFF. CDR3 coding DNA: TGCGCCAGCAGCCTAGGGACGCCGGGGGTCTCTGAAGCTTTCTTT.

This chain links TRBV20-1 with TRBJ2-7; TRBD2 agrees at 7 bases. V gave up 3 bases and J gave up 0 bases; unmatched junction bases: 8. The CDR3 is 15 amino acids. Germline V CDR1 and CDR2: DFQATT, SNEGSKA (reference sequence). As DNA, the CDR3 is TGCAGTGCTAGTAAAGGCGGGGGAACCTCCTACGAGCAGTACTTC. Translating gives CSASKGGGTSYEQYF.

V gene TRBV19 combines with J gene TRBJ2-2; 7 nucleotides line up with TRBD1. After removal of 3 bases from V and 6 bases from J, the junction contained 10 bases not matched to a gene. Germline lookup yields CDR1 LNHDA and CDR2 SQIVND (reference sequence). This CDR3 is built from 16 residues. CDR3 nucleotides: TGTGCCAGTAGTATTCCGACAGGGCCGGGGCCCGGGGAGCTGTTTTTT. Its translation: CASSIPTGPGPGELFF.

V usage is TRBV7-2 and J usage is TRBJ2-3; D call uncertain. Germline CDR1 and CDR2: SGHTA and FQGNSA. The length of the CDR3 is 15 residues. V lost 3 bases and J lost 0, with 10 bases in between. The chain's CDR3 is CASSFFPSSTDTQYF. The CDR3 nucleotides read TGTGCCAGCAGCTTTTTTCCGAGCAGCACAGATACGCAGTATTTT.